This entry features one T cell receptor (beta chain) sequence. The data derive from a study of T cell responses to AZD1222 COVID-19 vaccine. Assay used: immunoSEQ multiplex PCR; TCRdb lists only in-frame clones, some missing. The sample holds about 140,000 clones, about nine tenths seen once. The CDR3 is made up of 15 amino acids. The trim removed 0 bases at V and 4 bases at J, leaving 3 bases unmatched. Germline V gene sequence: CDR1 LGHNA, CDR2 YNFKEQ. The origin of this receptor is an adult in good health. This rearrangement joins TRBV4-2 to TRBJ2-7, with 10 positions matching TRBD1. The material sequenced was peripheral blood, taken on day 0 of AZD1222 vaccination. Here the CDR3 DNA reads TGTGCCAGCAGCCAAGAGGGGGACAGGGGTTACGAGCAGTACTTC. Protein: CASSQEGDRGYEQYF.